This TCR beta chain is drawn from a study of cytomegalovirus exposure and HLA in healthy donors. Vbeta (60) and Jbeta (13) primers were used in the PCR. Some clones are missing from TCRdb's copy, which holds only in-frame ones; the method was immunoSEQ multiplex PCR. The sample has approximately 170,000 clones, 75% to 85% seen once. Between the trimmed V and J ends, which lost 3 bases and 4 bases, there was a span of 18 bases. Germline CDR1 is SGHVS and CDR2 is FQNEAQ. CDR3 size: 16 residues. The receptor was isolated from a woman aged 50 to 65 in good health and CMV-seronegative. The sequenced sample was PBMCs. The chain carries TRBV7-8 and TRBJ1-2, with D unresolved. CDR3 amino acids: CASSFRPSRDRYGYTF. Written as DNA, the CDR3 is TGTGCCAGCAGCTTTAGGCCGTCCCGGGATCGCTATGGCTACACCTTC. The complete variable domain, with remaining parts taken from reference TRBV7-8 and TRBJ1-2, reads GAGVSQSPRYKVAKRGQDVALRCDPISGHVSLFWYQQALGQGPEFLTYFQNEAQLDKSGLPSDRFFAERPEGSVSTLKIQRTQQEDSAVYLCASSFRPSRDRYGYTFGSGTRLTVV.